This T cell receptor (beta chain) appears in the sequencing data of a study of CD8 T cells in ankylosing spondylitis (dated by TCRdb to about 2017). With respect to the entire study: The study set out to find disease-linked TCR variants by profiling T cell receptor beta repertoires in ankylosing spondylitis patients and healthy donors. Samples of peripheral blood were taken, and for ankylosing spondylitis patients, synovial fluid was collected as well. The whole study cohort included roughly 110 healthy donors and 20 to 30 ankylosing spondylitis patients.

Sequencing used an Illumina HiSeq 2500. TCR beta libraries were prepared by quantitative 5'-RACE with molecular barcodes. The study's own analysis went as follows. Disease-linked TCR variants were identified with a new computational method built on a probabilistic model of VDJ rearrangement. In-frame beta chains were kept once TCRdb had trimmed the public reads at Q25 with fastp and called clones with MiXCR. Entries that share a CDR3 protein sequence are merged under the most common genes and DNA. TCRdb's processing, not the study's, gives the V and J calls here. The sample has roughly 150,000 distinct CDR3 sequences on record, roughly 30% of them singletons. Together, the top ten hold 6% of the sample. Trimming removed 5 bases from V and 5 bases from J; the gene matches leave 10 bases unexplained. Looking up the germline V gene yields CDR1 MRHNA and CDR2 SNTAGT. The CDR3 numbers 17 residues from cysteine through phenylalanine. The only DNA kept is the CDR3, 51 bases in frame from the first base.

To note about this clonotype: The antigen it recognizes is unknown. No much larger clone is present one base from it, and per-base qualities are unavailable.

Synovial fluid samples were paired with blood samples taken from the same ankylosing spondylitis patients. Broad study findings and their caveats: A TCR beta motif made up of several highly homologous amino acid variants appeared to be characteristic of blood from ankylosing spondylitis patients. The disease-linked clones were reported as significantly enriched in matched synovial fluid samples from ankylosing spondylitis patients. A CD8+ phenotype was shown by the disease-linked clones, which were found at relatively low frequencies in peripheral blood. Some motif variants were previously reported in synovial fluid and blood of reactive arthritis patients, suggesting common disease-initiation mechanisms.

The chain is assembled from TRBV6-4 and TRBJ2-5; 14 bases in between match TRBD2. The specimen was synovial fluid, either unsorted or a sorted T cell fraction (not recorded which). This receptor was obtained from a male donor with ankylosing spondylitis. At the DNA level, the sequence is TGTGCCAGCAGTCCCTCGACTAGCGGGGGGGCAGGGGAGACCCAGTACTTC. This sequence encodes CASSPSTSGGAGETQYF.